This TCR beta chain is from a study of cytomegalovirus exposure and HLA in healthy donors. There are 14 residues in the CDR3. Germline V gene sequence: CDR1 SNHLY, CDR2 FYNNEI. Losses at the gene ends were 4 bases for V and 4 bases for J; bases not matched to a gene: 1. PCR involved 60 Vbeta and 13 Jbeta primers. Measured with immunoSEQ multiplex PCR; TCRdb has only the in-frame clones, and not every one. This table has about 130,000 clones, approximately 80% appearing once. Study-level results: Near-uniform donor sequencing depth was presumed by presence/absence analyses.

As regards this clone: As yet, its antigen is unknown.

This chain connects TRBV2 to TRBJ2-5; TRBD1 matches 12 bases. The clonotype comes from a man aged 25 to 45 in good health and CMV-seronegative. Sequences were obtained from PBMCs. The CDR3 region has the DNA TGTGCCAGCAGTGGGGACAGGGGGCTAGAGACCCAGTACTTC. The encoded protein is CASSGDRGLETQYF.